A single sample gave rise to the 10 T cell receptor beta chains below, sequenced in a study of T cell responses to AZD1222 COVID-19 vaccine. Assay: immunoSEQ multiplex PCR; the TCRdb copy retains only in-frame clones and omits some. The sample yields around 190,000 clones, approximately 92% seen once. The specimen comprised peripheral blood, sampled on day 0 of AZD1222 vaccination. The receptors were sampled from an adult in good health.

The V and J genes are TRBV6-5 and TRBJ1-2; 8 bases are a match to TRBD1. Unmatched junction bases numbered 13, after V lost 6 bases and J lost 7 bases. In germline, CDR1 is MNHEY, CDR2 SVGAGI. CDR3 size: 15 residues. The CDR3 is CASRPGQGPWGGYTF. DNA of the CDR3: TGTGCCAGCAGGCCCGGACAGGGCCCATGGGGTGGCTACACCTTC.

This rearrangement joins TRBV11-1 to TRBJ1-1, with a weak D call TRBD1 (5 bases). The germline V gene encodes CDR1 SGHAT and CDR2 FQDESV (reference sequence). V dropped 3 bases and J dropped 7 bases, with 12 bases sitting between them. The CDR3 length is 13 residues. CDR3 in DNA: TGTGCCAGCAGCTTCTCCGGACAAAATGAAGCTTTCTTT. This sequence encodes CASSFSGQNEAFF.

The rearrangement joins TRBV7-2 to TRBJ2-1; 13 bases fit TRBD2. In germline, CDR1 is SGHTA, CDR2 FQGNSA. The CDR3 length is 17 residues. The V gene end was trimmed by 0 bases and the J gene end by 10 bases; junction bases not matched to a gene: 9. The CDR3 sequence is CASSLAPPLAGGREQFF. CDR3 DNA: TGTGCCAGCAGCTTAGCCCCCCCACTAGCGGGGGGGAGAGAGCAGTTCTTC.

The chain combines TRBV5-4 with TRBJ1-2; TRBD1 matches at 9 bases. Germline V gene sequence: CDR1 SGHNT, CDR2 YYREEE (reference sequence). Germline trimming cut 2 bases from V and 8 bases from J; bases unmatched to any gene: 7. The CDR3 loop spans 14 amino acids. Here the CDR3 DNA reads TGTGCCAGCAGCTTTACAGGGGGCGGAGGAGGCTACACCTTC. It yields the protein CASSFTGGGGGYTF. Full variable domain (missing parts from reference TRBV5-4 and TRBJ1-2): ETGVTQSPTHLIKTRGQQVTLRCSSQSGHNTVSWYQQALGQGPQFIFQYYREEENGRGNFPPRFSGLQFPNYSSELNVNALELDDSALYLCASSFTGGGGGYTFGSGTRLTVV.

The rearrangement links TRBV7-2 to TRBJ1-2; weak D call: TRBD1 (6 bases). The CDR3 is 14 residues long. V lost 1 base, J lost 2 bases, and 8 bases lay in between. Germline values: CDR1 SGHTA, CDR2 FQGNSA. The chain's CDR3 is CASSLGTENYGYTF. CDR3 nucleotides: TGTGCCAGCAGCTTAGGGACAGAGAACTATGGCTACACCTTC.

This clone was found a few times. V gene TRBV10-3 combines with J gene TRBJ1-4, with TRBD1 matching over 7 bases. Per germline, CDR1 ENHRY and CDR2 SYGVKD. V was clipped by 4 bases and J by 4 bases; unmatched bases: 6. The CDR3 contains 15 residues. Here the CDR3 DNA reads TGTGCCATCAGTGGGGGGGACAGACTTAATGAAAAACTGTTTTTT. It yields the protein CAISGGDRLNEKLFF.

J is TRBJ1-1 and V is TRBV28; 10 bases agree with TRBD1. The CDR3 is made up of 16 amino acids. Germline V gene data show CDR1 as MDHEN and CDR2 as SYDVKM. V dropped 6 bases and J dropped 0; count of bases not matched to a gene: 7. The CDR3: CASSQDRGTMNTEAFF. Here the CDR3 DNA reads TGTGCCAGCAGCCAGGACAGGGGGACGATGAACACTGAAGCTTTCTTT.

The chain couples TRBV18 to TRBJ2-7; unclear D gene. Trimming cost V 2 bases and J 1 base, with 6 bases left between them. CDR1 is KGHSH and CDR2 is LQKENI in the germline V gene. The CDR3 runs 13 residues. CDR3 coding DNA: TGTGCCAGCTCACCAGGCCGATCCTACGAGCAGTACTTC. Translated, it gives CASSPGRSYEQYF.

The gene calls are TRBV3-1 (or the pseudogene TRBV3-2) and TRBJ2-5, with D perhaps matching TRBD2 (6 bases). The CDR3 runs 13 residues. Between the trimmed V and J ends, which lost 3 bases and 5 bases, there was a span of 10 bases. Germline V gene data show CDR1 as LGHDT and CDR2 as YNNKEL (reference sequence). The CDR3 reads CASSQGGKETQYF. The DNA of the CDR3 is TGTGCCAGCAGCCAGGGGGGTAAGGAGACCCAGTACTTC.

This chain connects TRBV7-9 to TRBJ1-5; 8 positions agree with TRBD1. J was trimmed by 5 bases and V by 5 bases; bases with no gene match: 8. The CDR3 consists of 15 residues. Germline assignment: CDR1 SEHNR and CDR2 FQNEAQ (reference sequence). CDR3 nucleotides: TGTGCCAGCAGCCCTACAGGGGGTCTGGATCAGCCCCAGCATTTT. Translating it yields CASSPTGGLDQPQHF.